Listed below are T cell receptor beta chains from one sample, sequenced in a study of cytomegalovirus exposure and HLA in healthy donors. TCRdb keeps only in-frame clones here, not all; method: immunoSEQ multiplex PCR. The repertoire holds about 220,000 clones, nearly 80% seen once, with approximately 1.8% in the top ten. The sequencing input was PBMCs. These receptors came from a male donor in good health and CMV-seronegative. CDR3s include the opening cysteine and the closing phenylalanine or tryptophan. Fields, in order: V gene, clone size, J gene, D gene, CDR3 protein, CDR3 DNA. D genes are given only for firm matches. The size field is filled for only some rows; it gives once, few, many or a size class.

V: TRBV7-8; size: NA; J: TRBJ2-7; D: NA; CDR3: CASSLVGPRGIHEQYF; DNA: TGTGCCAGCAGCTTAGTTGGCCCACGGGGGATCCACGAGCAGTACTTC
V: TRBV19; size: NA; J: TRBJ2-1; D: TRBD1; CDR3: CASRPDRGKYNEQFF; DNA: TGTGCCAGTAGACCGGACAGGGGGAAATACAATGAGCAGTTCTTC
V: TRBV7-2; size: NA; J: TRBJ2-1; D: NA; CDR3: CASSRGSSYNEQFF; DNA: TGTGCCAGCAGTCGGGGGAGCTCCTACAATGAGCAGTTCTTC
V: TRBV5-4; size: NA; J: TRBJ2-3; D: TRBD1; CDR3: CASSLGQGVTDTQYF; DNA: TGTGCCAGCAGCTTGGGACAGGGGGTAACAGATACGCAGTATTTT
V: TRBV14; size: NA; J: TRBJ1-2; D: TRBD1; CDR3: CASSYGQGRGYTF; DNA: TGTGCCAGCAGCTACGGACAGGGCCGGGGCTACACCTTC
V: TRBV10-1; size: few; J: TRBJ2-1; D: NA; CDR3: CAYTRGGGGGPAGNEQFF; DNA: TGCGCCTACACCCGAGGAGGGGGGGGAGGGCCCGCGGGCAATGAGCAGTTCTTC
V: TRBV12-5; size: NA; J: TRBJ2-1; D: TRBD2; CDR3: CASGGTSGNGEQFF; DNA: TGTGCTAGTGGCGGGACTAGCGGGAATGGTGAGCAGTTCTTC
V: TRBV5-6; size: NA; J: TRBJ2-7; D: TRBD2; CDR3: CASSPGTSFEQYF; DNA: TGTGCCAGCAGCCCCGGGACTAGCTTCGAGCAGTACTTC
V: TRBV5-1; size: NA; J: TRBJ1-2; D: TRBD1; CDR3: CASSGKQGALANYGYTF; DNA: TGCGCCAGCAGCGGAAAACAGGGGGCCTTGGCTAACTATGGCTACACCTTC
V: TRBV30; size: NA; J: TRBJ2-1; D: NA; CDR3: CAWSVRGSSSYNEQFF; DNA: TGTGCCTGGAGTGTACGAGGCTCGAGCTCCTACAATGAGCAGTTCTTC
V: TRBV19; size: NA; J: TRBJ1-5; D: TRBD1; CDR3: CASSINAGGGNQPQHF; DNA: TGTGCCAGTAGTATTAACGCAGGGGGCGGCAATCAGCCCCAGCATTTT
V: TRBV11-3; size: NA; J: TRBJ1-2; D: NA; CDR3: CASSLDPAIYGYTF; DNA: TGTGCCAGCAGCTTAGACCCCGCGATCTATGGCTACACCTTC
V: TRBV7-2; size: once; J: TRBJ2-5; D: NA; CDR3: CASSPGTPEETQYF; DNA: TGTGCCAGCAGCCCCGGGACACCCGAAGAGACCCAGTACTTC
V: TRBV28; size: NA; J: TRBJ1-1; D: NA; CDR3: CVTGGAFF; DNA: TGCGTAACGGGGGGTGCTTTCTTT
V: TRBV7-9; size: NA; J: TRBJ2-7; D: TRBD2; CDR3: CASSLELAGGRPYEQYF; DNA: TGTGCCAGCAGCTTAGAACTAGCGGGGGGGCGACCCTACGAGCAGTACTTC
V: TRBV18; size: once; J: TRBJ2-7; D: NA; CDR3: CASSPLRGYYEQYF; DNA: TGTGCCAGCTCTCCCCTCAGGGGTTATTACGAGCAGTACTTC
V: TRBV7-3; size: NA; J: TRBJ2-3; D: TRBD2; CDR3: CASSKLAGDGADTQYF; DNA: TGTGCCAGCAGCAAACTAGCGGGGGACGGAGCAGATACGCAGTATTTT
V: TRBV5-5; size: NA; J: TRBJ1-5; D: NA; CDR3: CASSTDRNSNQPQHF; DNA: TGTGCCAGCAGCACGGACAGAAATAGCAATCAGCCCCAGCATTTT
V: TRBV27; size: NA; J: TRBJ1-2; D: TRBD1; CDR3: CASRTLTGGAGGYTF; DNA: TGTGCCAGCAGAACCCTCACAGGGGGCGCAGGGGGCTACACCTTC
V: TRBV2; size: NA; J: TRBJ2-5; D: NA; CDR3: CASMSGGFETQYF; DNA: TGTGCCAGCATGTCGGGCGGGTTTGAGACCCAGTACTTC
V: TRBV7-8; size: NA; J: TRBJ1-2; D: TRBD1; CDR3: CASSVRDSAGGYTF; DNA: TGTGCCAGCAGCGTTCGGGACAGCGCGGGCGGCTACACCTTC
V: TRBV6-5; size: few; J: TRBJ2-7; D: NA; CDR3: CASKDSSAYEQYF; DNA: TGTGCCAGCAAGGACAGTTCGGCCTACGAGCAGTACTTC
V: TRBV7-3; size: NA; J: TRBJ2-1; D: TRBD2; CDR3: CASSLRTSGATYNEQFF; DNA: TGTGCCAGCAGCTTACGGACTAGCGGGGCAACATACAATGAGCAGTTCTTC
V: TRBV4-1; size: NA; J: TRBJ2-1; D: NA; CDR3: CASSPRSDEQFF; DNA: TGCGCCAGCAGCCCACGGTCCGATGAGCAGTTCTTC
V: TRBV5-1; size: NA; J: TRBJ1-3; D: NA; CDR3: CASSGGDSGNTIYF; DNA: TGCGCCAGCAGCGGGGGGGACTCTGGAAACACCATATATTTT
V: TRBV10-3; size: NA; J: TRBJ2-3; D: TRBD1; CDR3: CAISGRTGGAADTQYF; DNA: TGTGCCATCAGTGGGCGGACAGGGGGGGCGGCAGATACGCAGTATTTT
V: TRBV9; size: NA; J: TRBJ2-7; D: TRBD1; CDR3: CASSVELGQGYEQYF; DNA: TGTGCCAGCAGCGTAGAATTGGGACAGGGCTACGAGCAGTACTTC
V: TRBV30; size: NA; J: TRBJ2-7; D: NA; CDR3: CAWSPRGGGLEQYF; DNA: TGTGCCTGGAGCCCCAGGGGAGGGGGGTTGGAGCAGTACTTC
V: TRBV27; size: NA; J: TRBJ2-3; D: TRBD2; CDR3: CASSVRGTSGTDTQYF; DNA: TGTGCCAGCAGTGTACGAGGGACTAGCGGCACAGATACGCAGTATTTT
V: TRBV4-3; size: NA; J: TRBJ2-3; D: TRBD2; CDR3: CASSRGLAGTDTQYF; DNA: TGCGCCAGCAGCCGCGGACTAGCGGGCACAGATACGCAGTATTTT
V: TRBV2; size: NA; J: TRBJ1-5; D: NA; CDR3: CASSEGTGYSNQPQHF; DNA: TGTGCCAGCAGTGAAGGGACGGGGTATAGCAATCAGCCCCAGCATTTT
V: TRBV6-5; size: NA; J: TRBJ2-7; D: TRBD2; CDR3: CASSYSASGSYEQYF; DNA: TGTGCCAGCAGTTACTCCGCTAGCGGGAGCTACGAGCAGTACTTC
V: TRBV4-3; size: NA; J: TRBJ1-2; D: NA; CDR3: CASSQDQGIVGGYTF; DNA: TGCGCCAGCAGCCAAGACCAGGGAATCGTTGGTGGCTACACCTTC
V: TRBV7-9; size: NA; J: TRBJ2-3; D: NA; CDR3: CASSLEGGSTDTQYF; DNA: TGTGCCAGCAGCTTAGAGGGGGGGAGTACAGATACGCAGTATTTT
V: TRBV9; size: NA; J: TRBJ2-3; D: TRBD1; CDR3: CASGTTGALTDTQYF; DNA: TGTGCCAGCGGCACCACAGGGGCGCTCACAGATACGCAGTATTTT
V: TRBV9; size: NA; J: TRBJ2-1; D: TRBD2; CDR3: CASSGPQVPSGGGQFF; DNA: TGTGCCAGCAGCGGACCGCAGGTGCCTAGCGGGGGGGGGCAGTTCTTC
V: TRBV5-1; size: NA; J: TRBJ1-4; D: TRBD1; CDR3: CASRGQGGSTNEKLFF; DNA: TGCGCCAGCAGGGGACAGGGGGGTTCAACTAATGAAAAACTGTTTTTT
V: TRBV19; size: NA; J: TRBJ2-5; D: TRBD2; CDR3: CASSMGLSGTTQETQYF; DNA: TGTGCCAGTAGTATGGGCCTTAGCGGGACCACCCAAGAGACCCAGTACTTC
V: TRBV5-5; size: NA; J: TRBJ1-5; D: NA; CDR3: CASSPTVNQPQHF; DNA: TGTGCCAGCAGCCCGACAGTTAATCAGCCCCAGCATTTT
V: TRBV7-6; size: NA; J: TRBJ2-3; D: NA; CDR3: CASRGYSSTDTQYF; DNA: TGTGCCAGCAGGGGCTATTCTAGCACAGATACGCAGTATTTT
V: TRBV15; size: NA; J: TRBJ1-5; D: NA; CDR3: CATSRDRWGDSNQPQHF; DNA: TGTGCCACCAGCAGAGATCGATGGGGAGATAGCAATCAGCCCCAGCATTTT
V: TRBV5-5; size: NA; J: TRBJ1-1; D: NA; CDR3: CASSFASGSQTLIMNTEAFF; DNA: TGTGCCAGCAGCTTCGCCTCCGGGAGCCAGACCTTAATCATGAACACTGAAGCTTTCTTT
V: TRBV25-1; size: NA; J: TRBJ2-2; D: NA; CDR3: CASGALNTGELFF; DNA: TGTGCCAGCGGGGCGCTTAACACCGGGGAGCTGTTTTTT